Listed below are T cell receptor beta chains from one sample, sequenced in a study of cytomegalovirus exposure and HLA in healthy donors. TCRdb's copy holds only in-frame clones and misses some; the assay was immunoSEQ multiplex PCR. The repertoire includes 150,000 to 200,000 clones, just over 75% of them detected once, and more than 2% sits in the top ten. The sequenced sample was PBMCs. Receptor source: a woman aged 25 to 39 in good health and CMV-seropositive. Both conserved end residues are part of each CDR3. The D gene is left open where the match is weak. The listing skips clone size in some rows; elsewhere it reads once, few, many or a size class.

size: few; D: -; V: TRBV28; J: TRBJ1-1; DNA: TGTGCCAGCAGTGGCGACGGGGTAACTGAAGCTTTCTTT; CDR3: CASSGDGVTEAFF
size: -; D: TRBD1; V: TRBV10-3; J: TRBJ1-2; DNA: TGTGCCATCAGTGATAGACAGGGTAATAAGAACACCTTC; CDR3: CAISDRQGNKNTF
size: -; D: TRBD2; V: TRBV10-1; J: TRBJ2-5; DNA: TGCGCCAGCAGTCCGGACCCTAGCGGCGAGACCCAGTACTTC; CDR3: CASSPDPSGETQYF
size: -; D: -; V: TRBV11-3; J: TRBJ2-2; DNA: TGTGCCAGCAGCCACGGGGGAGCGAACACCGGGGAGCTGTTTTTT; CDR3: CASSHGGANTGELFF
size: few; D: TRBD1; V: TRBV2; J: TRBJ2-7; DNA: TGTGCCAGCAGGACTTACACCGGGACAGGGATCTACGAGCAGTACTTC; CDR3: CASRTYTGTGIYEQYF
size: -; D: TRBD1; V: TRBV14; J: TRBJ1-1; DNA: TGTGCCAGCAGCTTAGCGACAGGGTCATACACTGAAGCTTTCTTT; CDR3: CASSLATGSYTEAFF
size: -; D: -; V: TRBV18; J: TRBJ1-2; DNA: TGTGCCAGCTCACCAGGGGGCCGCTATGGCTACACCTTC; CDR3: CASSPGGRYGYTF
size: -; D: TRBD1; V: TRBV2; J: TRBJ2-7; DNA: TGTGCCAGCAGTCCAGGGGGACCCTACGAGCAGTACTTC; CDR3: CASSPGGPYEQYF
size: -; D: -; V: TRBV30; J: TRBJ2-7; DNA: TGTGCCTGGAGTACAGGGCCTGCCTCCTACGAGCAGTACTTC; CDR3: CAWSTGPASYEQYF
size: -; D: -; V: TRBV5-4; J: TRBJ1-6; DNA: TGTGCCAGCAGCTCCTCATCGGGCGGGAGGAATAATTCACCCCTCCACTTT; CDR3: CASSSSSGGRNNSPLHF
size: once; D: -; V: TRBV5-4; J: TRBJ2-5; DNA: TGTGCCAGCAGCTTGGATAGACCGGGGACCCAGTACTTC; CDR3: CASSLDRPGTQYF
size: -; D: -; V: TRBV9; J: TRBJ1-1; DNA: TGTGCCAGCAGCGTAAGCGTGGGAGGGGCGAACACTGAAGCTTTCTTT; CDR3: CASSVSVGGANTEAFF
size: -; D: TRBD1; V: TRBV4-3; J: TRBJ2-7; DNA: TGCGCCAGCAGCCAGGGGACAGGGGAGGGCTACGAGCAGTACTTC; CDR3: CASSQGTGEGYEQYF
size: -; D: -; V: TRBV7-6; J: TRBJ2-1; DNA: TGTGCCAGCAGCTTAGCTCCCGGTTACAATGAGCAGTTCTTC; CDR3: CASSLAPGYNEQFF
size: -; D: TRBD1; V: TRBV6-5; J: TRBJ1-5; DNA: TGTGCCAGCAGTCCAGGACAGGGACGGAAGCCCCAGCATTTT; CDR3: CASSPGQGRKPQHF
size: few; D: -; V: TRBV5-4; J: TRBJ2-7; DNA: TGTGCCAGCAGCTCCCCGCGATCCTACGAGCAGTACTTC; CDR3: CASSSPRSYEQYF
size: -; D: -; V: TRBV27; J: TRBJ1-2; DNA: TGTGCCAGCAGTTTAAACCGAGCAAATGGCTACACCTTC; CDR3: CASSLNRANGYTF
size: few; D: -; V: TRBV5-6; J: TRBJ1-5; DNA: TGTGCCAGCAGCTTGGATGGGGAGGGCAATCAGCCCCAGCATTTT; CDR3: CASSLDGEGNQPQHF
size: -; D: -; V: TRBV7-2; J: TRBJ2-1; DNA: TGTGCCAGCAGCTTAGGGTACTCCTCCTACAATGAGCAGTTCTTC; CDR3: CASSLGYSSYNEQFF
size: -; D: -; V: TRBV5-6; J: TRBJ1-1; DNA: TGTGCCAGCAGCTTGAGGACTTTTGAAGCTTTCTTT; CDR3: CASSLRTFEAFF
size: few; D: TRBD1; V: TRBV5-8; J: TRBJ2-5; DNA: TGTGCCAGCAGCCCAGGCCTTCAGGGGGCTCAGGAGACCCAGTACTTC; CDR3: CASSPGLQGAQETQYF
size: -; D: TRBD2; V: TRBV7-6; J: TRBJ2-7; DNA: TGTGCCAGCAGCCTCAGCCTGACTAGCGGGAGGCGGGGCGAGCAGTACTTC; CDR3: CASSLSLTSGRRGEQYF
size: -; D: -; V: TRBV19; J: TRBJ1-5; DNA: TGTGCCAGTAGTTTAGGGAGGTGGGAACATCAGCCCCAGCATTTT; CDR3: CASSLGRWEHQPQHF
size: -; D: TRBD1; V: TRBV6-5; J: TRBJ2-7; DNA: TGTGCCAGCAGTAGGACAGGGCCCCACTACGAGCAGTACTTC; CDR3: CASSRTGPHYEQYF
size: -; D: TRBD2; V: TRBV29-1; J: TRBJ2-7; DNA: TGCAGCGTCCCCGGGGGGAAGAACTACGAGCAGTACTTC; CDR3: CSVPGGKNYEQYF
size: -; D: TRBD1; V: TRBV2; J: TRBJ1-1; DNA: TGTGCCAGCAGTGATACAGGGGCATCTGAAGCTTTCTTT; CDR3: CASSDTGASEAFF
size: -; D: -; V: TRBV7-9; J: TRBJ1-2; DNA: TGTGCCAGCAGCTTCGGACTCTCAGGCGGGTATGGCTACACCTTC; CDR3: CASSFGLSGGYGYTF
size: -; D: TRBD2; V: TRBV27; J: TRBJ2-1; DNA: TGTGCCAGCAGTTTAAGCGGGAGAGTAAGGCGAAATGAGCAGTTCTTC; CDR3: CASSLSGRVRRNEQFF
size: once; D: TRBD1; V: TRBV15; J: TRBJ2-7; DNA: TGTGCCACCAGCGGAGATCAGGGGGACGAGCAGTACTTC; CDR3: CATSGDQGDEQYF
size: once; D: TRBD2; V: TRBV2; J: TRBJ2-1; DNA: TGTGCCAGCAGTGAAGATGGACTAGCCTCCTACAATGAGCAGTTCTTC; CDR3: CASSEDGLASYNEQFF
size: -; D: -; V: TRBV27; J: TRBJ1-3; DNA: TGTGCCAGCAGCCGCCTGGGGGCCAACTCTGGAAACACCATATATTTT; CDR3: CASSRLGANSGNTIYF
size: -; D: TRBD1; V: TRBV16; J: TRBJ2-1; DNA: TGTGCCAGCAGCAAATACTCGACAGGGGAGCAGTTCTTC; CDR3: CASSKYSTGEQFF
size: -; D: -; V: TRBV9; J: TRBJ1-1; DNA: TGTGCCAGCAGCGTAGGGAACTTCGGGGACACTGAAGCTTTCTTT; CDR3: CASSVGNFGDTEAFF
size: -; D: TRBD1; V: TRBV25-1; J: TRBJ1-1; DNA: TGTGCCAGCTCCAGGGGGACCACTGAAGCTTTCTTT; CDR3: CASSRGTTEAFF
size: few; D: -; V: TRBV5-1; J: TRBJ1-1; DNA: TGCGCCAGCAGCTTAACCTACCTGAACACTGAAGCTTTCTTT; CDR3: CASSLTYLNTEAFF
size: -; D: -; V: TRBV27; J: TRBJ1-5; DNA: TGTGCCAGCAGTTTTCGGGGGGACAATCAGCCCCAGCATTTT; CDR3: CASSFRGDNQPQHF
size: -; D: TRBD1; V: TRBV7-2; J: TRBJ2-7; DNA: TGTGCCAGCAGCTCGGGACAGATACCCTACGAGCAGTACTTC; CDR3: CASSSGQIPYEQYF
size: -; D: TRBD2; V: TRBV4-3; J: TRBJ2-1; DNA: TGCGCCAGCAGAATCGGCGGGGGGGCCGACAATGAGCAGTTCTTC; CDR3: CASRIGGGADNEQFF
size: once; D: TRBD1; V: TRBV9; J: TRBJ1-2; DNA: TGTGCCAGCAGCCCCCGCGGGACAGCCCTGGGTTATGGCTACACCTTC; CDR3: CASSPRGTALGYGYTF
size: -; D: TRBD2; V: TRBV28; J: TRBJ2-2; DNA: TGTGCCAGCAGTCCGAGCGGGGGGAACACCGGGGAGCTGTTTTTT; CDR3: CASSPSGGNTGELFF
size: -; D: -; V: TRBV7-8; J: TRBJ1-5; DNA: TGTGCCAGCAGCTTAGGGGAACAGGGTGGGGGTCTCCAGCATTTT; CDR3: CASSLGEQGGGLQHF
size: -; D: TRBD2; V: TRBV10-2; J: TRBJ2-5; DNA: TGCGCCAGCAGTCTGGCGGGGGGTAAAGAGACCCAGTACTTC; CDR3: CASSLAGGKETQYF
size: once; D: -; V: TRBV5-1; J: TRBJ2-2; DNA: TGCGCCAGCAGCTCCAGGGGCACCGGGGAGCTGTTTTTT; CDR3: CASSSRGTGELFF
size: -; D: TRBD2; V: TRBV7-2; J: TRBJ2-3; DNA: TGTGCCAGCAGCCCGGGGGGGGCCCCACAAGATACGCAGTATTTT; CDR3: CASSPGGAPQDTQYF
size: -; D: -; V: TRBV9; J: TRBJ1-3; DNA: TGTGCCAGCAGCGTAGCTCCGGAGGGAAACACCATATATTTT; CDR3: CASSVAPEGNTIYF
size: -; D: TRBD1; V: TRBV7-9; J: TRBJ1-2; DNA: TGTGCCAGCAGCCGAGGACAGGGTAGGGGCTACACCTTC; CDR3: CASSRGQGRGYTF
size: -; D: TRBD1; V: TRBV7-2; J: TRBJ1-2; DNA: TGTGCCAGCAGCCGCAGGCAGGGGGAGCCCTATGGCTACACCTTC; CDR3: CASSRRQGEPYGYTF
size: -; D: TRBD1; V: TRBV6-5; J: TRBJ1-1; DNA: TGTGCCAGCAGTTCCCTGACAGGGGGGTACACTGAAGCTTTCTTT; CDR3: CASSSLTGGYTEAFF
size: few; D: -; V: TRBV7-8; J: TRBJ2-7; DNA: TGTGCCAGCAGCTTATCCCCCCAGGGTCAAGAGCAGTACTTC; CDR3: CASSLSPQGQEQYF
size: -; D: TRBD2; V: TRBV11-2; J: TRBJ2-3; DNA: TGTGCCAGCAGCTTAGGGAACGGGGGGAGCACAGATACGCAGTATTTT; CDR3: CASSLGNGGSTDTQYF
size: -; D: TRBD1; V: TRBV10-2; J: TRBJ1-1; DNA: TGCGCCAGCAGTTTTCAGGGGGCGCGAGTTAACACTGAAGCTTTCTTT; CDR3: CASSFQGARVNTEAFF
size: -; D: -; V: TRBV4-3; J: TRBJ2-2; DNA: TGCGCCAGCAGCCAAGACAGGGAACCCGGGGAGCTGTTTTTT; CDR3: CASSQDREPGELFF
size: -; D: TRBD1; V: TRBV7-2; J: TRBJ1-1; DNA: TGTGCCAGCAGCTTAGTTGGCCCCACAGGGGCACGGGGAGCTGAAGCTTTCTTT; CDR3: CASSLVGPTGARGAEAFF
size: -; D: TRBD1; V: TRBV7-9; J: TRBJ1-4; DNA: TGTGCCAGCAGCTTATCAGGTGCCGGGACAGGACGGGATAAACTGTTTTTT; CDR3: CASSLSGAGTGRDKLFF